The next 21 T cell receptor beta chains were all read from a single sample in a study of cytomegalovirus exposure and HLA in healthy donors. The PCR contained 60 Vbeta and 13 Jbeta primers. The protocol was immunoSEQ multiplex PCR, while the TCRdb copy is restricted to in-frame clones and leaves out a portion. The data show approximately 97,000 clones, around 84% seen once. The sequencing input was PBMCs. The receptors were sampled from a woman aged 40 to 55 in good health and CMV-seropositive.

The genes are TRBV7-9 and TRBJ2-5; D is unclear. This CDR3 contains 11 residues. V lost 4 bases to trimming and J lost 7 bases, with 7 bases between them. The germline gives CDR1 SEHNR, CDR2 FQNEAQ (reference sequence). The CDR3 DNA sequence: TGTGCCAGCAGCTCCGCGTGGACCCAGTACTTC. Its translation: CASSSAWTQYF.

This chain joins TRBV19 and TRBJ2-3, with 8 positions matching TRBD2. Germline values: CDR1 LNHDA, CDR2 SQIVND (reference sequence). The CDR3 contains 16 residues. V shed 1 base and J 7 bases; nucleotides not matched to a gene: 10. The CDR3 sequence is CASSIAAGGGGNTQYF. The CDR3 DNA follows: TGTGCCAGTAGTATAGCGGCGGGAGGCGGTGGAAATACGCAGTATTTT.

The chain uses TRBV15 and TRBJ1-2, with D hard to call. Trimming removed 1 base at V and 5 bases at J, with 14 bases between. This CDR3 has 15 amino acids. Looked up from germline, CDR1 is LNHNV and CDR2 is YYDKDF (reference sequence). CDR3 region: CATSRATSGRYGYTF. As DNA, the CDR3 is TGTGCCACCAGCAGAGCTACGTCGGGGAGGTATGGCTACACCTTC.

In regard to this clone: A read error may account for a junction end that differs from germline. The gene calls are TRBV7-3 and TRBJ2-3; 9 bases are a match to TRBD2. CDR1 and CDR2 (germline): SGHTA, FQGTGA. CDR3 length equals 15 residues. For the CDR3, the DNA is TGTGCCAGCAGCTTTAGCGGGACTAGCATAGATACGCAGTATTTT. Protein product: CASSFSGTSIDTQYF.

The V and J genes are TRBV25-1 and TRBJ2-1; 9 bases fit TRBD2. Germline-derived CDR1 and CDR2 are MGHDK and SYGVNS. V lost 6 bases to trimming and J lost 2 bases; unmatched junction nucleotides: 2. The length of the CDR3 is 14 residues. The CDR3 sequence: CASSAGGAYNEQFF. In nucleotides, the CDR3 is TGTGCCAGCAGCGCGGGGGGGGCCTACAATGAGCAGTTCTTC. Supplemented by reference TRBV25-1 and TRBJ2-1, the full variable domain reads EADIYQTPRYLVIGTGKKITLECSQTMGHDKMYWYQQDPGMELHLIHYSYGVNSTEKGDLSSESTVSRIRTEHFPLTLESARPSHTSQYLCASSAGGAYNEQFFGPGTRLTVL.

J is TRBJ2-2 and V is TRBV9, with D tentatively TRBD1 (6 bases). In germline, CDR1 is SGDLS, CDR2 YYNGEE. The CDR3 loop spans 18 amino acids. V gave up 0 bases and J gave up 0 bases, with 15 bases separating them. The CDR3 DNA sequence: TGTGCCAGCAGCGTAGTTGGCGACAGGATCGCGAACACCGGGGAGCTGTTTTTT. Protein product: CASSVVGDRIANTGELFF.

V usage is TRBV7-8 and J usage is TRBJ1-5, with 7 bases lining up with TRBD1. CDR1 is SGHVS and CDR2 is FQNEAQ in the germline V gene. Germline trimming cut 5 bases from V and 2 bases from J; bases unmatched to any gene: 6. This CDR3 region has 15 residues. DNA for the CDR3: TGTGCCAGCAGCCCAAGACAGGGAGGCAATCAGCCCCAGCATTTT. Its protein is CASSPRQGGNQPQHF.

This chain links TRBV19 with TRBJ2-5, with 7 nucleotides matching TRBD1. The CDR3 is 14 amino acids. Trimming took 7 bases from V and 7 from J; bases not matched to a gene: 12. Per germline, CDR1 LNHDA and CDR2 SQIVND (reference sequence). The CDR3 here is CASTTGQHEGTQYF. The CDR3 DNA reads as TGTGCCAGTACCACGGGACAGCACGAGGGGACCCAGTACTTC.

This clone was counted a few times. The chain is built from TRBV5-1 and TRBJ2-5; TRBD2 matches 7 bases. V lost 0 bases to trimming and J lost 4 bases; unmatched junction nucleotides: 9. CDR3 length: 16 amino acids. Germline lookup yields CDR1 SGHRS and CDR2 YFSETQ. CDR3 nucleotides: TGCGCCAGCAGCTTGGAGGCGGCGGGAGTGGGAGAGACCCAGTACTTC. This gives the protein CASSLEAAGVGETQYF.

This clone appeared a few times. This chain uses TRBV29-1 with TRBJ2-2, with D perhaps TRBD2 (5 bases). The CDR3 covers 14 residues. The V end was cut by 3 bases, the J end by 4 bases, with 12 bases between. The germline gives CDR1 SQVTM, CDR2 ANQGSEA. The CDR3 DNA sequence: TGCAGCGTTGAGCAGTATCGGGGCACCGGGGAGCTGTTTTTT. It codes for CSVEQYRGTGELFF.

This chain uses TRBV2 with TRBJ1-6, with no clear D. Deletions cut 2 bases from V and 6 bases from J, with 8 bases between. CDR3 length: 14 amino acids. Germline-derived CDR1 and CDR2 are SNHLY and FYNNEI. DNA for the CDR3: TGTGCCAGCAGTGAAATCCAGGTTAATTCACCCCTCCACTTT. Translation: CASSEIQVNSPLHF.

This clone came up a few times. The chain uses TRBV19 and TRBJ1-3; D call uncertain. The V end was cut by 7 bases, the J end by 0 bases, with 10 bases between. Looked up from germline, CDR1 is LNHDA and CDR2 is SQIVND (reference sequence). The CDR3 is 14 residues long. The CDR3 loop reads CASTNIASGNTIYF. CDR3 sequence (DNA): TGTGCCAGTACCAACATAGCCTCTGGAAACACCATATATTTT.

CDR3 coding DNA: TGTGCCAGCAGCCTTATAGGGGACAGGGAAGAGACCCAGTACTTC. It is translated as CASSLIGDREETQYF. This rearrangement joins TRBV27 to TRBJ2-5, with TRBD1 matching 9 bases. The germline V gene has CDR1 MNHEY and CDR2 SMNVEV (reference sequence). J was trimmed by 3 bases and V by 6 bases; bases with no gene match: 8. The CDR3 is made up of 15 amino acids.

V gene TRBV30 combines with J gene TRBJ2-7, with 10 bases identical to TRBD2. The CDR3 extends over 17 amino acids. With 0 bases clipped from V and 0 bases from J, the junction kept 8 bases outside the gene matches. CDR1 and CDR2 (germline): GTSNPN, SVGIG (reference sequence). CDR3 bases: TGTGCCTGGAGTGTAATAATAGCGGGAGGCACCTCCTACGAGCAGTACTTC. Encoded protein: CAWSVIIAGGTSYEQYF.

The chain is built from TRBV18 and TRBJ2-7; the D gene is possibly TRBD1 (6 bases). The germline V gene encodes CDR1 KGHSH and CDR2 LQKENI. The length of the CDR3 is 14 residues. Trimming shortened V by 4 bases and J by 0 bases, and 10 bases separated the two germline ends. The CDR3: CASSRQGSSYEQYF. The CDR3 DNA sequence: TGTGCCAGCTCACGGCAGGGGTCCTCCTACGAGCAGTACTTC.

V is TRBV11-2 and J is TRBJ2-7; 11 nucleotides line up with TRBD2. V gave up 8 bases and J gave up 6 bases; unmatched junction bases: 6. The germline CDR1 and CDR2 sequences are SGHAT and FQNNGV. This CDR3 has 13 amino acids. The CDR3 DNA follows: TGTGCCAGCGCACTAGCGGGAGCTTCCGAGCAGTACTTC. Its translation is CASALAGASEQYF.

The V gene is TRBV19, the J gene TRBJ2-1; possibly TRBD2 for D (6 bases). With 3 bases removed from V and 7 bases from J, the gap between germline ends came to 25 bases. This CDR3 has 18 residues. In germline, CDR1 is LNHDA, CDR2 SQIVND (reference sequence). CDR3 DNA sequence: TGTGCCAGTAGTATTTTCCTAGCGAGAGGGCCAGACGAAAATGAGCAGTTCTTC. Translating gives CASSIFLARGPDENEQFF.

The chain uses TRBV6-5 and TRBJ2-5; D possibly corresponds to TRBD2 (5 bases). Germline V gives CDR1 MNHEY, CDR2 SVGAGI. This CDR3 is 13 amino acids long. With 4 bases removed from V and 5 bases from J, the gap between germline ends came to 11 bases. In DNA, the CDR3 is TGTGCCAGCAGTTTTACGGGATCGGAGACCCAGTACTTC. This translates into CASSFTGSETQYF.

This chain connects TRBV11-1 to TRBJ2-3; the match to TRBD1 covers 8 bases. CDR3 size: 15 residues. V was clipped by 1 base and J by 6 bases; unmatched bases: 6. Germline CDR1 SGHAT, CDR2 FQDESV (reference sequence). CDR3 region: CASSLGGQAGDTQYF. As DNA, the CDR3 is TGTGCCAGCAGCTTAGGGGGACAGGCTGGGGATACGCAGTATTTT.

The V and J genes are TRBV28 and TRBJ2-6; the D gene is possibly TRBD2 (6 bases). CDR3 length equals 14 residues. Germline V gene data show CDR1 as MDHEN and CDR2 as SYDVKM. Trimming pared 7 bases from V and 4 bases from J, leaving 11 bases between. CDR3 bases: TGTGCCAGCATCCCCCGGGGGGGGGCCAACGTCCTGACTTTC. Translation gives CASIPRGGANVLTF. Together with reference TRBV28 and TRBJ2-6, the CDR3 gives the full variable domain: DVKVTQSSRYLVKRTGEKVFLECVQDMDHENMFWYRQDPGLGLRLIYFSYDVKMKEKGDIPEGYSVSREKKERFSLILESASTNQTSMYLCASIPRGGANVLTFGAGSRLTVL.

The V gene is TRBV5-1, the J gene TRBJ2-3; no reliable D call. Trimming cost V 3 bases and J 0 bases, with 11 bases left between them. Germline V lookup: CDR1 SGHRS, CDR2 YFSETQ. The CDR3 sequence is 15 residues long. In DNA form, the CDR3 reads TGCGCCAGCAGCTCTAGTTTGTCTAGCACAGATACGCAGTATTTT. This translates into CASSSSLSSTDTQYF.